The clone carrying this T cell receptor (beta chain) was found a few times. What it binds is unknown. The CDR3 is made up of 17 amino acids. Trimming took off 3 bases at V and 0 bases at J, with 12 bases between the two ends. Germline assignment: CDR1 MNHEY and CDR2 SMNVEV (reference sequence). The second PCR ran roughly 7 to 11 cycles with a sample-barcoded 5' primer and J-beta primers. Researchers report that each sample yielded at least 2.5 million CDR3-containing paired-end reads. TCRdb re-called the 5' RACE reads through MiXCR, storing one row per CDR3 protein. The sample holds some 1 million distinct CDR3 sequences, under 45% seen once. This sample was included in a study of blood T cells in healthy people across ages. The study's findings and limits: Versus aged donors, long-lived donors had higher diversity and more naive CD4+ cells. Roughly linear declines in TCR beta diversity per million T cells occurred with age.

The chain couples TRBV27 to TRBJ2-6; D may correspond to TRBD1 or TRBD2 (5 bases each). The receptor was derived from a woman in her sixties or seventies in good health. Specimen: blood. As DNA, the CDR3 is TGTGCCAGCAGTTTCGAGGGGCGAAGCTCTGGGGCCAACGTCCTGACTTTC. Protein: CASSFEGRSSGANVLTF.